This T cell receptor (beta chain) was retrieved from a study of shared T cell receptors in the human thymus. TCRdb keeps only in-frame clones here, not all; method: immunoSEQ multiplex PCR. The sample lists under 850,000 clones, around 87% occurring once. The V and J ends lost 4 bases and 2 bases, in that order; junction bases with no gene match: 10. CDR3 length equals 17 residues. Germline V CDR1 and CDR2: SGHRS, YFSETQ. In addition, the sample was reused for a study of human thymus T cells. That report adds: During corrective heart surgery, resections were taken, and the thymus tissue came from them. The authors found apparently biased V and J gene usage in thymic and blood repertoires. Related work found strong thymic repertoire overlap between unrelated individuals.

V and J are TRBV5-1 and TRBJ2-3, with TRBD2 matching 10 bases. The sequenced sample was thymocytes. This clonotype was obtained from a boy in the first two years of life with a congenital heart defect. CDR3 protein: CASSPGLACYPTDTQYF. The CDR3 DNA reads TGCGCCAGCAGCCCGGGACTAGCGTGCTACCCCACAGATACGCAGTATTTT.